Listed here are 21 T cell receptor beta chains from one sample, sequenced in a study of blood T cell repertoires in COVID-19. TCRdb's table, derived via immunoSEQ multiplex PCR, lists solely in-frame clones and lacks some. In the table there are about 360,000 clones, 70% to 90% of which are singletons. Sequenced input: PBMCs or T cells enriched from blood (not recorded which). These receptors were obtained from a middle-aged woman with acute COVID-19.

The CDR3 region has the DNA TGTGCCAGTAGTCGAACAGGGTACGAGCAGTACTTC. This codes for CASSRTGYEQYF. The chain couples TRBV19 to TRBJ2-7, with TRBD1 as a possible D gene (6 bases). Trimming stripped 5 bases from V and 4 bases from J, with 9 bases between. Germline V gene data show CDR1 as LNHDA and CDR2 as SQIVND (reference sequence). The CDR3 has 12 residues.

Notes on this clone: Additional DNA sequences in this sample encode the identical CDR3. The chain carries TRBV5-6 and TRBJ1-1; tentative D call: TRBD1 (6 bases). V was clipped by 3 bases and J by 3 bases, with 12 bases between them. The CDR3 contains 14 residues. The germline CDR1 and CDR2 sequences are SGHDT and YYEEEE. This CDR3 reads CASSSRRGDTEAFF. CDR3 DNA sequence: TGTGCCAGCAGCTCACGCAGGGGAGACACTGAAGCTTTCTTT. Looking up the rest from reference TRBV5-6 and TRBJ1-1 gives the full variable domain: DAGVTQSPTHLIKTRGQQVTLRCSPKSGHDTVSWYQQALGQGPQFIFQYYEEEERQRGNFPDRFSGHQFPNYSSELNVNALLLGDSALYLCASSSRRGDTEAFFGQGTRLTVV.

This clone was observed a few times. The chain carries TRBV19 and TRBJ2-1; the match to TRBD1 covers 8 bases. This CDR3 comprises 14 residues. V shed 4 bases, J shed 7 bases, and the junction held 6 bases outside the gene matches. Germline V gene data show CDR1 as LNHDA and CDR2 as SQIVND (reference sequence). CDR3 residues: CASSRDRSGNEQFF. Here the CDR3 DNA reads TGTGCCAGTAGTAGGGACAGGTCTGGAAATGAGCAGTTCTTC.

V is TRBV19 and J is TRBJ1-5, with TRBD1 identical over 10 bases. CDR1 and CDR2 from the germline V gene are LNHDA and SQIVND (reference sequence). V shed 7 bases, J shed 5 bases, and the junction held 5 bases outside the gene matches. The CDR3 runs to 14 residues. CDR3: CASTPTGGDQPQHF. For the CDR3, the DNA is TGTGCCAGTACCCCGACAGGGGGCGATCAGCCCCAGCATTTT. Variable domain in full (rest from reference TRBV19 and TRBJ1-5): DGGITQSPKYLFRKEGQNVTLSCEQNLNHDAMYWYRQDPGQGLRLIYYSQIVNDFQKGDIAEGYSVSREKKESFPLTVTSAQKNPTAFYLCASTPTGGDQPQHFGDGTRLSIL.

CDR3 nucleotides: TGTGCCAGCAGTTTTCACAGGACAGGGGTAGATCAGCCCCAGCATTTT. It is translated as CASSFHRTGVDQPQHF. The chain links TRBV28 to TRBJ1-5; 9 bases are shared with TRBD1. V was pared by 3 bases and J by 5 bases, with 8 bases of the junction left unmatched. The CDR3 totals 16 residues. The germline gives CDR1 MDHEN, CDR2 SYDVKM.

The chain uses TRBV6-5 and TRBJ2-7; D possibly corresponds to TRBD2 (6 bases). The CDR3 loop spans 16 amino acids. Trimming cost V 4 bases and J 0 bases, with 16 bases left between them. Germline V gene data show CDR1 as MNHEY and CDR2 as SVGAGI. The CDR3 loop is CASSSSLAVSSYEQYF. DNA of the CDR3: TGTGCCAGCAGTTCGTCGTTAGCGGTAAGCTCCTACGAGCAGTACTTC.

This sequence joins TRBV7-9 and TRBJ1-6; 8 bases are shared with TRBD1. Germline CDR1 SEHNR, CDR2 FQNEAQ (reference sequence). The CDR3 covers 15 residues. The V segment lost 1 base and the J segment 8 bases; nucleotides outside the gene matches: 4. The CDR3 region is CASSLGRGQDSPLHF. DNA of the CDR3: TGTGCCAGCAGCTTAGGCAGGGGGCAGGATTCACCCCTCCACTTT.

Only a few counts were recorded for this clone. This sequence joins TRBV6-5 and TRBJ1-1, with D tentatively TRBD1 (6 bases). The CDR3 loop spans 12 amino acids. Per germline, CDR1 MNHEY and CDR2 SVGAGI. V was cut by 6 bases and J by 6 bases, with 11 bases left in between. The CDR3 here is CASRLTGSEAFF. CDR3 coding DNA: TGTGCCAGCAGGCTTACAGGGTCTGAAGCTTTCTTT.

The V gene is TRBV30, the J gene TRBJ1-6; D ambiguous. This CDR3 region has 14 residues. Trimming left V 2 bases short and J 8 bases short, with 13 bases between. CDR1 is GTSNPN and CDR2 is SVGIG in the germline V gene (reference sequence). Here the CDR3 reads CAWSTARRYSPLHF. In nucleotides, the CDR3 is TGTGCCTGGAGTACCGCCAGGAGGTATTCACCCCTCCACTTT.

The J gene is TRBJ1-5, the V gene TRBV10-3; possible D gene TRBD1, 6 bases. In germline, CDR1 is ENHRY, CDR2 SYGVKD. The CDR3 contains 12 residues. V shed 10 bases and J shed 5 bases, with 12 bases lying between them. The CDR3 sequence: CASGGQDQPQHF. Here the CDR3 DNA reads TGTGCCAGCGGGGGGCAGGATCAGCCCCAGCATTTT.

V usage is TRBV3-1 (or the pseudogene TRBV3-2) and J usage is TRBJ2-7, with TRBD1 matching over 10 bases. CDR3 size: 15 residues. The J segment lost 6 bases and the V segment lost 1 base, leaving 6 bases of the junction unmatched. The germline gives CDR1 LGHDT, CDR2 YNNKEL (reference sequence). The CDR3 nucleotides read TGTGCCAGCAGCCAAGGGGGACAGGGGAAGAGCGAGCAGTACTTC. This translates into CASSQGGQGKSEQYF.

The chain couples TRBV18 to TRBJ1-5; unclear D gene. V shed 4 bases and J shed 5 bases, with 9 bases lying between them. Germline-derived CDR1 and CDR2 are KGHSH and LQKENI. The CDR3 is 13 amino acids. The CDR3 here is CASSRGRDQPQHF. The CDR3, as DNA: TGTGCCAGCTCACGTGGCCGGGATCAGCCCCAGCATTTT.

V and J are TRBV18 and TRBJ1-2; D ambiguous. Trimming shortened V by 3 bases and J by 8 bases, and 16 bases separated the two germline ends. The CDR3 length is 14 residues. Germline loops: CDR1 KGHSH, CDR2 LQKENI. This CDR3 is CASSPNQEGRGYTF. The CDR3 DNA reads as TGTGCCAGCTCACCTAATCAGGAAGGCAGGGGCTACACCTTC.

The chain joins TRBV14 to TRBJ2-5; 7 bases align to TRBD1. V shed 4 bases, J shed 2 bases, and the junction held 1 base outside the gene matches. Germline loops: CDR1 SGHDN, CDR2 FVKESK. This CDR3 is built from 13 residues. This CDR3 reads CASSPGQQETQYF. CDR3 bases: TGTGCCAGCAGCCCGGGACAGCAAGAGACCCAGTACTTC. The full variable domain, rest sourced from reference TRBV14 and TRBJ2-5, is EAGVTQFPSHSVIEKGQTVTLRCDPISGHDNLYWYRRVMGKEIKFLLHFVKESKQDESGMPNNRFLAERTGGTYSTLKVQPAELEDSGVYFCASSPGQQETQYFGPGTRLLVL.

To note about this clone: Distinct nucleotide sequences in the sample also encode this CDR3. The rearrangement links TRBV5-1 to TRBJ2-2; tentatively, D is TRBD1 (6 bases). CDR1 and CDR2 (germline): SGHRS, YFSETQ. Trimming cost V 1 base and J 0 bases, with 10 bases left between them. The CDR3 contains 16 residues. DNA for the CDR3: TGCGCCAGCAGCTTGCAGGGGTTCGCGAACACCGGGGAGCTGTTTTTT. This sequence encodes CASSLQGFANTGELFF.

This clone was seen only a few times. The chain carries TRBV27 and TRBJ2-3; possible D gene TRBD2, 5 bases. The CDR3 covers 14 residues. V was shortened by 5 bases and J by 3 bases, with 12 bases between the two germline ends. Germline-derived CDR1 and CDR2 are MNHEY and SMNVEV (reference sequence). The DNA of the CDR3 is TGTGCCAGCAGTGGAGCCCGGGAAACAGATACGCAGTATTTT. Amino acids: CASSGARETDTQYF.

In this sample, this clone turned up a few times. This chain joins TRBV10-3 and TRBJ1-5, with 8 bases lining up with TRBD1. Trimming took 2 bases from V and 6 from J; bases not matched to a gene: 6. Germline CDR1 reads ENHRY; CDR2 reads SYGVKD. CDR3 size: 15 residues. The CDR3 DNA sequence: TGTGCCATCAGTGAGGGGCAGGGGGCGGTTCAGCCCCAGCATTTT. Its protein is CAISEGQGAVQPQHF.

This chain connects TRBV5-1 to TRBJ2-1; tentatively, D is TRBD1 (6 bases). The germline CDR1 and CDR2 sequences are SGHRS and YFSETQ. This CDR3 is built from 14 residues. The V end was cut by 4 bases, the J end by 2 bases, with 10 bases between. CDR3 protein: CASSERTAYNEQFF. CDR3 coding DNA: TGCGCCAGCAGCGAACGGACAGCCTACAATGAGCAGTTCTTC.

V gene TRBV15 combines with J gene TRBJ1-6, with 7 bases that match TRBD1. Germline V lookup: CDR1 LNHNV, CDR2 YYDKDF (reference sequence). This CDR3 contains 15 residues. With V trimmed by 8 bases and J by 8 bases, 12 bases remained unmatched. CDR3 sequence (DNA): TGTGCCACCGCCATACGGACAGGTGGGGATTCACCCCTCCACTTT. Amino acid sequence: CATAIRTGGDSPLHF.

The chain links TRBV27 to TRBJ1-2; 8 positions match TRBD1. CDR1 MNHEY and CDR2 SMNVEV come from the germline V gene (reference sequence). CDR3 size: 13 residues. V trimming: 5 bases; J trimming: 4 bases; junction bases outside the gene matches: 3. CDR3 DNA sequence: TGTGCCAGCAGTCCAGGACAGGGCTATGGCTACACCTTC. Translating it yields CASSPGQGYGYTF.

This clone was observed a single time. Relative to the germline gene, one junction end is altered; a read error may explain this. The chain employs TRBV2 and TRBJ2-2; 9 bases are a match to TRBD1. Germline CDR1 SNHLY, CDR2 FYNNEI. The CDR3 extends over 14 amino acids. CDR3 region: CASRDRGNAGELFF. The DNA of the CDR3 is TGTGCCAGCAGAGACAGGGGGAACGCCGGGGAGCTGTTTTTT.